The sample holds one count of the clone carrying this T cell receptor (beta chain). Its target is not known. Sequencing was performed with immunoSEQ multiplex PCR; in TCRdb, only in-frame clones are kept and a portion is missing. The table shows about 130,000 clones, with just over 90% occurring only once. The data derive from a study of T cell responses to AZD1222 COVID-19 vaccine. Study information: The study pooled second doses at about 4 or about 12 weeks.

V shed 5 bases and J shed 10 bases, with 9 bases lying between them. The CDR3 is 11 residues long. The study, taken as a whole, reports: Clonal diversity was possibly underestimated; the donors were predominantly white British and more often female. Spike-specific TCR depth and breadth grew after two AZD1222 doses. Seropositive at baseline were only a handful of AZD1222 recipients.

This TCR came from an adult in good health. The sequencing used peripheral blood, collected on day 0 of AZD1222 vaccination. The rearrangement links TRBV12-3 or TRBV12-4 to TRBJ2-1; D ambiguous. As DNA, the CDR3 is TGTGCCAGCAGTCTAAGACAAGAGCAGTTCTTC. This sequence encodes CASSLRQEQFF.